These 21 T cell receptor beta chains came from one sample sequenced in a study of blood T cell repertoires in COVID-19. TCRdb keeps only in-frame clones here, not all; method: immunoSEQ multiplex PCR. The table records around 190,000 clones, roughly 88% of them present only once. Sequenced input: peripheral blood. Source of these receptors: a man aged 45-65 years with COVID-19, enrolled during active disease.

This clone is a singleton in its sample. J is TRBJ2-1 and V is TRBV5-3, with 11 bases that match TRBD2. TRBV5-3 carries the ORF label, with uncertain function. This CDR3 is 14 amino acids long. The V and J ends lost 6 bases and 7 bases, in that order; junction bases with no gene match: 6. CDR3 region: CARKRVAGGNEQFF. The CDR3, as DNA: TGTGCCAGAAAGCGGGTAGCGGGAGGGAATGAGCAGTTCTTC.

This clone was seen a few times. This chain connects TRBV5-1 to TRBJ1-2; possibly TRBD1 for D (5 bases). CDR3 length: 14 amino acids. The germline V and J ends were trimmed by 3 bases and 3 bases, with 12 bases remaining between them. CDR1 is SGHRS and CDR2 is YFSETQ in the germline V gene. The chain's CDR3 is CASSWGPADYGYTF. The CDR3 DNA reads as TGCGCCAGCAGCTGGGGCCCGGCGGACTATGGCTACACCTTC.

This sequence joins TRBV14 and TRBJ1-1; D unclear. The V and J ends lost 1 base and 10 bases respectively, with 10 bases between them. The CDR3 loop spans 12 amino acids. Germline CDR1 SGHDN, CDR2 FVKESK. In DNA form, the CDR3 reads TGTGCCAGCAGCCAAGGGCTTTTGGCAGCTTTCTTT. As protein: CASSQGLLAAFF. The full variable domain, in which reference TRBV14 and TRBJ1-1 provide the parts outside the CDR3, is EAGVTQFPSHSVIEKGQTVTLRCDPISGHDNLYWYRRVMGKEIKFLLHFVKESKQDESGMPNNRFLAERTGGTYSTLKVQPAELEDSGVYFCASSQGLLAAFFGQGTRLTVV.

The chain links TRBV6-4 to TRBJ1-2; 12 bases match TRBD1. CDR3 size: 13 residues. V lost 2 bases, J lost 13 bases, and 5 bases stayed unmatched. Germline loops: CDR1 MRHNA, CDR2 SNTAGT. CDR3 loop: CASSDGGQGASTF. CDR3 bases: TGTGCCAGCAGTGACGGGGGACAGGGGGCGAGCACCTTC.

V and J are TRBV6-4 and TRBJ2-1; perhaps TRBD2 as D (5 bases). This CDR3 has 13 amino acids. Trimming removed 6 bases at V and 6 bases at J, with 12 bases between. In germline, CDR1 is MRHNA, CDR2 SNTAGT. This CDR3 is CASRQSGSNEQFF. The CDR3 nucleotides read TGTGCCAGCAGGCAGAGCGGAAGCAATGAGCAGTTCTTC.

V and J are TRBV28 and TRBJ2-3; D unclear. The CDR3 runs 13 residues. Trimming took 2 bases from V and 7 from J, leaving 10 bases between them. Germline values: CDR1 MDHEN, CDR2 SYDVKM. The CDR3: CASSLIQPNTQYF. The CDR3 DNA is TGTGCCAGCAGTTTAATACAGCCCAATACGCAGTATTTT.

The rearrangement uses TRBV30 and TRBJ1-2; 7 nucleotides align to TRBD1. CDR3 length: 15 residues. The J segment lost 4 bases and the V segment lost 2 bases, leaving 10 bases of the junction unmatched. Germline lookup yields CDR1 GTSNPN and CDR2 SVGIG (reference sequence). In DNA, the CDR3 is TGTGCCTGGAGTCCTGAGGGGGCGCGAATCTATGGCTACACCTTC. Its translation is CAWSPEGARIYGYTF.

The chain employs TRBV27 and TRBJ2-1, with TRBD2 matching 11 bases. The length of the CDR3 is 14 residues. With V trimmed by 6 bases and J by 9 bases, 7 bases remained unmatched. Germline CDR1 MNHEY, CDR2 SMNVEV (reference sequence). The CDR3 spells CASRVAGGPGEQFF. The CDR3 DNA follows: TGTGCCAGCAGGGTAGCGGGAGGGCCAGGTGAGCAGTTCTTC.

The J gene is TRBJ2-1, the V gene TRBV7-3; D uncertain. Germline V CDR1 and CDR2: SGHTA, FQGTGA. This CDR3 has 16 amino acids. The ends were cut back, 5 bases at V and 4 bases at J, with 18 bases in the middle. CDR3 amino acids: CASSPRVGLAYNEQFF. The CDR3 DNA reads TGTGCCAGCAGCCCAAGAGTCGGTTTAGCTTACAATGAGCAGTTCTTC.

The chain's CDR3 is CASSPSSGLAGGSTDTQYF. CDR3 DNA sequence: TGTGCCAGCAGCCCGAGTAGCGGACTAGCGGGAGGCAGTACAGATACGCAGTATTTT. V gene TRBV7-9 combines with J gene TRBJ2-3; TRBD2 aligns across 14 bases. J was trimmed by 3 bases and V by 5 bases; bases with no gene match: 13. This CDR3 contains 19 residues. Germline values: CDR1 SEHNR, CDR2 FQNEAQ (reference sequence).

V gene TRBV6-5 combines with J gene TRBJ1-2; D perhaps matches TRBD1 (6 bases). The ends were cut back, 0 bases at V and 4 bases at J, with 12 bases in the middle. The CDR3 has 15 amino acids. Germline CDR1 reads MNHEY; CDR2 reads SVGAGI. The CDR3 sequence: CASSYSAGESYGYTF. The CDR3 nucleotides are TGTGCCAGCAGTTACTCTGCAGGGGAAAGCTATGGCTACACCTTC.

This clone has only a few counts. This chain connects TRBV2 to TRBJ1-6, with TRBD1 as a possible D gene (5 bases). The CDR3 spans 14 residues. Germline lookup yields CDR1 SNHLY and CDR2 FYNNEI. Trimming removed 7 bases from V and 7 bases from J, with 14 bases in between. CDR3 amino acids: CASIEDNRNSPLHF. DNA of the CDR3: TGTGCCAGCATTGAGGACAACAGGAATTCACCCCTCCACTTT.

CDR3 loop: CASSALAGGPVETQYF. CDR3 nucleotide sequence: TGTGCCAGCAGTGCCCTAGCGGGAGGGCCGGTAGAGACCCAGTACTTC. This chain uses TRBV6-1 with TRBJ2-5, with 12 bases aligning to TRBD2. The germline gives CDR1 MNHNS, CDR2 SASEGT. V shed 4 bases, J shed 4 bases, and the junction held 7 bases outside the gene matches. The CDR3 has 16 residues.

In regard to this clone: Other DNA sequences in the same sample also yield this CDR3. The genes are TRBV9 and TRBJ2-7; D perhaps matches TRBD1 (6 bases). The CDR3 has 14 residues. Trimming took 0 bases from V and 2 from J, leaving 9 bases between them. Germline CDR1 and CDR2: SGDLS and YYNGEE. The CDR3 nucleotides read TGTGCCAGCAGCGTAGGGACAGATCCCTACGAGCAGTACTTC. Translation: CASSVGTDPYEQYF.

The rearrangement links TRBV18 to TRBJ1-5; no clear D. CDR1 KGHSH and CDR2 LQKENI come from the germline V gene. The CDR3 totals 16 residues. V lost 3 bases and J lost 3, with 15 bases in between. The DNA for the CDR3 is TGTGCCAGCTCACCGCAGGAGCCCGGACTCAATCAGCCCCAGCATTTT. Translating gives CASSPQEPGLNQPQHF.

The chain recombines TRBV5-6 with TRBJ2-5; D gene ambiguous. Between the trimmed V and J ends, which lost 3 bases and 5 bases, there was a span of 11 bases. The CDR3 runs to 13 residues. Germline V gene data show CDR1 as SGHDT and CDR2 as YYEEEE. CDR3 nucleotides: TGTGCCAGCAGCTCGTCCGCGGCGGAGACCCAGTACTTC. It codes for CASSSSAAETQYF.

The chain links TRBV5-1 to TRBJ2-7; possible D gene TRBD2, 5 bases. Germline-derived CDR1 and CDR2 are SGHRS and YFSETQ. V gave up 4 bases and J gave up 5 bases, with 16 bases separating them. The CDR3 covers 14 residues. DNA of the CDR3: TGCGCCAGCAGCGTGGAGGCTGCGGGTAACGAGCAGTACTTC. Translation gives CASSVEAAGNEQYF.

The chain combines TRBV7-3 with TRBJ2-7; tentatively, D is TRBD1 (6 bases). CDR1 SGHTA and CDR2 FQGTGA come from the germline V gene. The germline V and J ends were trimmed by 5 bases and 2 bases, with 13 bases remaining between them. The CDR3 runs 14 residues. The CDR3 DNA reads as TGTGCCAGCAGCCCGGGACAACCCCCCTACGAGCAGTACTTC. Amino acid sequence: CASSPGQPPYEQYF.

V gene TRBV3-1 (or the pseudogene TRBV3-2) combines with J gene TRBJ1-2; 9 bases align to TRBD1. Per germline, CDR1 LGHDT and CDR2 YNNKEL (reference sequence). Trimming took 1 base from V and 8 from J; bases not matched to a gene: 11. The CDR3 sequence is 16 residues long. The CDR3 region has the DNA TGTGCCAGCAGCCAAGCCGGCCGGGACAGGGCCAACGGCTACACCTTC. It yields the protein CASSQAGRDRANGYTF.

The CDR3 DNA is TGTGCCAGCAGTTATACCGGGGATACAGATACGCAGTATTTT. This sequence encodes CASSYTGDTDTQYF. The rearrangement links TRBV6-5 to TRBJ2-3; D is perhaps TRBD2 (5 bases). CDR3 length: 14 amino acids. V was trimmed by 3 bases and J by 3 bases, leaving 10 bases between them. The germline V gene has CDR1 MNHEY and CDR2 SVGAGI.

J is TRBJ2-3 and V is TRBV6-2 or TRBV6-3; TRBD2 matches 10 bases. CDR3 length: 21 residues. V dropped 2 bases and J dropped 4; count of bases not matched to a gene: 21. CDR1 and CDR2 (germline): MNHEY, SVGEGT. This CDR3 is CASSYEPGSSGRVTFSDTQYF. CDR3 in DNA: TGTGCCAGCAGTTACGAGCCTGGGTCTAGCGGGAGAGTCACTTTTTCAGATACGCAGTATTTT.